This T cell receptor beta chain was sequenced for a study of shared clonotypes between healthy human individuals. Study-level findings and limits: Several donors held approximately 5% of naive CD4 clonotypes in common. Large depth notwithstanding, sorted-subset sequencing proved incomplete by rarefaction.

Splitting the CD4+ cells yielded a CD45RA+ naive subset and a CD45RA-negative memory subset. A note on this clone: The antigen is not known. The identical CDR3 is also encoded by other nucleotide sequences in the sample.

CDR1 and CDR2 from the germline V gene are KGHSH and LQKENI. V was pared by 2 bases and J by 5 bases, with 6 bases between. CDR3 length: 13 residues. Method: immunoSEQ multiplex PCR; TCRdb's copy keeps in-frame clones and lacks some. This table holds 2 million to 3 million clones, 80% to 95% found once. The V and J genes are TRBV18 and TRBJ2-2; D is uncertain. This clonotype originated in a man aged 18 to 30 in good health. Some clones in this sample may be carry-over from other donors' samples. The sequenced material came from naive CD4+ T cells from PBMCs. Subset reported: CD45RA+ positively selected. As DNA, the CDR3 is TGTGCCAGCTCACCAACTCCTACCGGGGAGCTGTTTTTT. Translated: CASSPTPTGELFF.